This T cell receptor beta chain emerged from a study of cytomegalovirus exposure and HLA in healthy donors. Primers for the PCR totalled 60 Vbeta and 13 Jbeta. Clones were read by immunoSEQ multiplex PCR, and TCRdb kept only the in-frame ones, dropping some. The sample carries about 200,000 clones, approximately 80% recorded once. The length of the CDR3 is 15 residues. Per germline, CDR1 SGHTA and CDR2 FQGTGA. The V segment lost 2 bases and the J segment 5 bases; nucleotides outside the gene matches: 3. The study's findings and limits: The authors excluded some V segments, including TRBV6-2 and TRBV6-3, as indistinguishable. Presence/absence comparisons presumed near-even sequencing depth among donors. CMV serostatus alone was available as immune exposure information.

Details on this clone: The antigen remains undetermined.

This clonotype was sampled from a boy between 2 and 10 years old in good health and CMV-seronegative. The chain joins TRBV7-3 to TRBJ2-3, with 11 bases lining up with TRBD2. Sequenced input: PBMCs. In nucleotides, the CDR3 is TGTGCCAGCAGCTTAGGTAGCGGGAGGGTAGATACGCAGTATTTT. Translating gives CASSLGSGRVDTQYF.